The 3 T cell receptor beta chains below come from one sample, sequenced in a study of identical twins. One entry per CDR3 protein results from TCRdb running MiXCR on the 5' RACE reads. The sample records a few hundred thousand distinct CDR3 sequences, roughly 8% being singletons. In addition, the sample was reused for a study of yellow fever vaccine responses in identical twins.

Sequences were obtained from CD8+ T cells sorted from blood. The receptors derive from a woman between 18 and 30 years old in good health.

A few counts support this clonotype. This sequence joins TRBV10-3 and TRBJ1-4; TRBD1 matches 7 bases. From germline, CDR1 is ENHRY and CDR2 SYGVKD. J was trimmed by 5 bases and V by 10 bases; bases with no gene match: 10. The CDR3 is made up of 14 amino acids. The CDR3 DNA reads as TGTGCCACTCGGACAGGCGACGAAAATGAAAAACTGTTTTTT. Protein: CATRTGDENEKLFF.

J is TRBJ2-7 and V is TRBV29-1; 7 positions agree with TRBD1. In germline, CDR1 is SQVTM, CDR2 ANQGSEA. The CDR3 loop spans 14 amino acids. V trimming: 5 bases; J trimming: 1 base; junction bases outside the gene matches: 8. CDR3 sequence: CSVWDSEQSYEQYF. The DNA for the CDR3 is TGCAGCGTTTGGGACAGCGAACAATCCTACGAGCAGTACTTC.

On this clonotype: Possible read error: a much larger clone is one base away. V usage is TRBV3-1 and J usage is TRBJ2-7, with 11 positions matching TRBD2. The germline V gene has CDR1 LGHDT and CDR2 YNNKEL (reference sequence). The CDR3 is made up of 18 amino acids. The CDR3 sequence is CATSQVLTTSGNPYEQYF. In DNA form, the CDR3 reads TGTGCCACCAGCCAAGTTTTGACGACTAGCGGGAACCCATACGAGCAGTACTTC.